The 28 T cell receptor beta chains in this list originate from one sample, sequenced in a study of blood T cell repertoires in COVID-19 (dated by TCRdb to 2018 to 2021). The library came from the immunoSEQ multiplex PCR assay. TCRdb holds this immuneACCESS table with in-frame rearrangements only. Some clones are missing; in checked studies, unresolved V genes explain under half, and the rest has no known cause. The sample contains some 100,000 clones, around nine tenths of them found a single time. The top ten constitute 10% of the sample. Sequenced input: peripheral blood. The receptors here all came from a man between 50 and 59 years old with acute or convalescent COVID-19.

The chain uses TRBV24-1 and TRBJ1-2, with 9 bases aligning to TRBD1. The CDR3 length is 14 residues. J was trimmed by 7 bases and V by 4 bases; bases with no gene match: 6. Germline V gene sequence: CDR1 KGHDR, CDR2 SFDVKD. The CDR3 region is CATSDPGQGVGYTF. The CDR3, as DNA: TGTGCCACCAGTGACCCGGGACAGGGAGTTGGCTACACCTTC.

The J gene is TRBJ2-2, the V gene TRBV4-2; possible D gene TRBD2, 6 bases. Germline V lookup: CDR1 LGHNA, CDR2 YNFKEQ. Trimming shortened V by 0 bases and J by 8 bases, and 16 bases separated the two germline ends. There are 16 residues in the CDR3. CDR3 in amino acids: CASSQDRSQRAGELFF. Written as DNA, the CDR3 is TGTGCCAGCAGCCAAGATCGAAGCCAGCGGGCTGGGGAGCTGTTTTTT.

The chain carries TRBV9 and TRBJ2-1, with 8 bases matching TRBD2. Germline CDR1 and CDR2: SGDLS and YYNGEE. The CDR3 runs to 19 residues. The V segment lost 0 bases and the J segment 1 base; nucleotides outside the gene matches: 12. The CDR3 DNA reads TGTGCCAGCAGCGTAGGTCGGAGGAGCGGGAGTGATTCCTACAATGAGCAGTTCTTC. Translating gives CASSVGRRSGSDSYNEQFF.

J is TRBJ1-1 and V is TRBV18; weak D call: TRBD1 (6 bases). This CDR3 comprises 14 residues. From germline, CDR1 is KGHSH and CDR2 LQKENI. The V gene lost 6 bases and the J gene lost 0 bases, with 11 bases spanning the gap. Here the CDR3 reads CASSPTGMNTEAFF. CDR3 in DNA: TGTGCCAGCTCCCCAACAGGGATGAACACTGAAGCTTTCTTT.

The chain employs TRBV14 and TRBJ1-1; D remains unclear. Trimming took 1 base from V and 4 from J, leaving 13 bases between them. The germline V gene encodes CDR1 SGHDN and CDR2 FVKESK. The CDR3 runs 15 residues. CDR3 protein: CASSQVGGGGTEAFF. For the CDR3, the DNA is TGTGCCAGCAGCCAAGTAGGTGGAGGAGGCACTGAAGCTTTCTTT.

This clone was counted between two and nine times. The V call is TRBV11-2, the J call TRBJ1-1; 9 bases align to TRBD1. CDR3 length: 17 amino acids. After removal of 4 bases from V and 0 bases from J, the junction contained 9 bases not matched to a gene. CDR1 and CDR2 from the germline V gene are SGHAT and FQNNGV. The CDR3 protein is CASSSWRTGALNTEAFF. DNA of the CDR3: TGTGCCAGCAGCTCCTGGCGGACAGGGGCCTTGAACACTGAAGCTTTCTTT. The full variable domain, completed using reference TRBV11-2 and TRBJ1-1, is EAGVAQSPRYKIIEKRQSVAFWCNPISGHATLYWYQQILGQGPKLLIQFQNNGVVDDSQLPKDRFSAERLKGVDSTLKIQPAKLEDSAVYLCASSSWRTGALNTEAFFGQGTRLTVV.

V and J are TRBV25-1 and TRBJ1-1; a weak D match, TRBD1 (6 bases). Looked up from germline, CDR1 is MGHDK and CDR2 is SYGVNS. This CDR3 is 14 amino acids long. V dropped 7 bases and J dropped 0 bases, with 12 bases sitting between them. The CDR3: CASTWGGLNTEAFF. In DNA form, the CDR3 reads TGTGCCAGCACTTGGGGGGGGCTGAACACTGAAGCTTTCTTT.

The J gene is TRBJ1-5, the V gene TRBV9; 10 bases fit TRBD1. Germline V lookup: CDR1 SGDLS, CDR2 YYNGEE. V shed 3 bases and J 7 bases; nucleotides not matched to a gene: 1. The CDR3 consists of 13 residues. The CDR3 sequence: CASSATGGQPQHF. The DNA of the CDR3 is TGTGCCAGCAGCGCGACAGGGGGCCAGCCCCAGCATTTT. The full variable domain, its missing parts supplied by reference TRBV9 and TRBJ1-5, is DSGVTQTPKHLITATGQRVTLRCSPRSGDLSVYWYQQSLDQGLQFLIQYYNGEERAKGNILERFSAQQFPDLHSELNLSSLELGDSALYFCASSATGGQPQHFGDGTRLSIL.

The chain combines TRBV6-2 or TRBV6-3 with TRBJ1-4; D perhaps matches TRBD1 (6 bases). The CDR3 extends over 14 amino acids. Trimming removed 2 bases from V and 7 bases from J, with 11 bases in between. CDR1 MNHEY and CDR2 SVGEGT come from the germline V gene. CDR3 nucleotides: TGTGCCAGCAGTTACGGGACAAGATCTGAAAAACTGTTTTTT. This codes for CASSYGTRSEKLFF.

V and J are TRBV28 and TRBJ2-5; TRBD2 matches at 9 bases. The CDR3 sequence is 14 residues long. The V and J ends lost 7 bases and 2 bases, in that order; junction bases with no gene match: 5. Germline values: CDR1 MDHEN, CDR2 SYDVKM. CDR3 sequence reads: CASTVAGAQETQYF. CDR3 nucleotides: TGTGCCAGCACCGTAGCGGGGGCTCAAGAGACCCAGTACTTC.

The J gene is TRBJ2-7, the V gene TRBV7-9, with D uncertain. Trimming removed 0 bases from V and 2 bases from J, with 2 bases in between. CDR3 length: 12 amino acids. The germline CDR1 and CDR2 sequences are SEHNR and FQNEAQ (reference sequence). The CDR3 reads CASSLAAYEQYF. The CDR3 nucleotides are TGTGCCAGCAGCTTAGCCGCCTACGAGCAGTACTTC.

The chain joins TRBV13 to TRBJ2-3; 9 bases are shared with TRBD2. The V segment lost 5 bases and the J segment 2 bases; nucleotides outside the gene matches: 17. Germline CDR1 reads PRHDT; CDR2 reads FYEKMQ (reference sequence). CDR3 size: 19 residues. CDR3 nucleotides: TGTGCCAGCAGCCTCTTTAGGTTGCGCGGGAGGGAGAACACAGATACGCAGTATTTT. Protein: CASSLFRLRGRENTDTQYF.

The chain carries TRBV18 and TRBJ2-1, with a tentative D call TRBD2 (5 bases). Between the trimmed V and J ends, which lost 1 base and 6 bases, there was a span of 10 bases. The CDR3 sequence is 14 residues long. Germline lookup yields CDR1 KGHSH and CDR2 LQKENI. CDR3 loop: CASSPQGRGNEQFF. Here the CDR3 DNA reads TGTGCCAGCTCACCACAGGGTCGGGGCAATGAGCAGTTCTTC.

The chain is built from TRBV30 and TRBJ1-2; D remains unclear. Trimming removed 3 bases at V and 3 bases at J, with 14 bases between. This CDR3 has 14 amino acids. Germline V CDR1 and CDR2: GTSNPN, SVGIG (reference sequence). In nucleotides, the CDR3 is TGTGCCTGGAGGAACAGACAAAGCTACTATGGCTACACCTTC. Amino acid sequence: CAWRNRQSYYGYTF.

Concerning this clone: Other DNA sequences within the sample encode an identical CDR3. The V gene is TRBV5-1, the J gene TRBJ1-5, with D unresolved. The CDR3 covers 13 residues. Per germline, CDR1 SGHRS and CDR2 YFSETQ. V lost 0 bases, J lost 7 bases, and 8 bases lay in between. For the CDR3, the DNA is TGCGCCAGCAGCTTGGGAGGAGGGCAGCCCCAGCATTTT. Residues: CASSLGGGQPQHF.

The V call is TRBV5-1, the J call TRBJ2-1, with TRBD2 matching over 9 bases. V dropped 7 bases and J dropped 8; count of bases not matched to a gene: 13. Germline lookup yields CDR1 SGHRS and CDR2 YFSETQ. This CDR3 region has 15 residues. In DNA form, the CDR3 reads TGCGCCAGCGCCATAATAGCGGGAGAGGTCGATGAGCAGTTCTTC. Translated: CASAIIAGEVDEQFF.

The chain recombines TRBV29-1 with TRBJ1-2; perhaps TRBD1 as D (5 bases). Trimming pared 7 bases from V and 4 bases from J, leaving 16 bases between. Per the germline V gene, CDR1 is SQVTM and CDR2 is ANQGSEA. The CDR3 spans 13 residues. The DNA of the CDR3 is TGCAGCGGCGGGGACCGAGAAGGCTATGGCTACACCTTC. This gives the protein CSGGDREGYGYTF.

In its sample, this clone was seen once. The chain links TRBV7-9 to TRBJ2-1; 14 bases fit TRBD2. With V trimmed by 4 bases and J by 7 bases, 6 bases remained unmatched. This CDR3 contains 16 residues. CDR1 is SEHNR, CDR2 FQNEAQ, per germline (reference sequence). DNA of the CDR3: TGTGCCAGCAGCTCCGCCGGGACTAGCGGGAGAAATGAGCAGTTCTTC. Translation: CASSSAGTSGRNEQFF.

This clone appeared once. The chain employs TRBV5-1 and TRBJ2-1, with 8 positions matching TRBD2. CDR3 size: 16 residues. The germline V gene has CDR1 SGHRS and CDR2 YFSETQ. V was clipped by 0 bases and J by 2 bases; unmatched bases: 4. In DNA form, the CDR3 reads TGCGCCAGCAGCTTGGACGGCGGGAGGACCTACAATGAGCAGTTCTTC. Amino acid sequence: CASSLDGGRTYNEQFF. Looking up the rest from reference TRBV5-1 and TRBJ2-1 gives the full variable domain: KAGVTQTPRYLIKTRGQQVTLSCSPISGHRSVSWYQQTPGQGLQFLFEYFSETQRNKGNFPGRFSGRQFSNSRSEMNVSTLELGDSALYLCASSLDGGRTYNEQFFGPGTRLTVL.

V usage is TRBV18 and J usage is TRBJ1-1; D might be TRBD1 (6 bases). CDR3 length: 17 amino acids. Trimming removed 3 bases at V and 4 bases at J, with 21 bases between. Germline-derived CDR1 and CDR2 are KGHSH and LQKENI. CDR3 in amino acids: CASSPSAGTPTATEAFF. Here the CDR3 DNA reads TGTGCCAGCTCACCCTCCGCCGGGACACCTACCGCCACTGAAGCTTTCTTT.

The chain links TRBV30 to TRBJ1-4; D perhaps matches TRBD1 (5 bases). The CDR3 sequence is 14 residues long. V was trimmed by 3 bases and J by 8 bases, leaving 16 bases between them. Germline V gene lookup returns CDR1 GTSNPN and CDR2 SVGIG (reference sequence). CDR3 loop: CAWSPGGGDEKLFF. The CDR3 DNA follows: TGTGCCTGGAGCCCCGGGGGGGGAGACGAAAAACTGTTTTTT.

The CDR3 DNA reads TGTGCCAGCAGTTACTCGAGGGACAGGGGCCGGGATGGCTACACCTTC. Translating gives CASSYSRDRGRDGYTF. This chain uses TRBV6-8 with TRBJ1-2, with 10 bases that match TRBD1. This CDR3 is 16 amino acids long. J was trimmed by 6 bases and V by 0 bases; bases with no gene match: 7. From germline, CDR1 is MNHGY and CDR2 SAAAGT.

The J gene is TRBJ1-5, the V gene TRBV6-2 or TRBV6-3; D not resolved. Germline V gives CDR1 MNHEY, CDR2 SVGEGT. V lost 2 bases and J lost 0, with 11 bases in between. This CDR3 is built from 16 residues. CDR3 DNA: TGTGCCAGCAGTTACATCCAGGCCTCTAGCAATCAGCCCCAGCATTTT. The encoded protein is CASSYIQASSNQPQHF.

V usage is TRBV10-1 and J usage is TRBJ1-1; D is ambiguous. Germline V gives CDR1 WNHNN, CDR2 SYGVQD (reference sequence). The germline V and J ends were trimmed by 0 bases and 3 bases, with 14 bases remaining between them. This CDR3 has 16 amino acids. The CDR3 DNA is TGCGCCAGCAGTGAGTCGACTAGGATTCGGGACACTGAAGCTTTCTTT. Protein: CASSESTRIRDTEAFF.

This chain connects TRBV7-9 to TRBJ2-3; possible D gene TRBD1, 6 bases. Trimming left V 3 bases short and J 0 bases short, with 7 bases between. This CDR3 contains 14 residues. Germline CDR1 SEHNR, CDR2 FQNEAQ (reference sequence). The CDR3, as DNA: TGTGCCAGCAGCTTGGACAGCAGCACAGATACGCAGTATTTT. This translates into CASSLDSSTDTQYF.

The chain couples TRBV15 to TRBJ1-2, with D maybe TRBD1 (6 bases). V was shortened by 0 bases and J by 4 bases, with 15 bases between the two germline ends. The CDR3 spans 16 residues. Germline-derived CDR1 and CDR2 are LNHNV and YYDKDF (reference sequence). CDR3 region: CATSRDFRGEGYGYTF. Here the CDR3 DNA reads TGTGCCACCAGCAGAGACTTCAGGGGAGAGGGCTATGGCTACACCTTC.

The chain uses TRBV7-2 and TRBJ2-3; 12 bases are shared with TRBD2. The CDR3 is 15 amino acids. CDR1 is SGHTA, CDR2 FQGNSA, per germline. V lost 5 bases and J lost 5; bases outside the gene matches: 5. CDR3 in amino acids: CASSQTSGSRDTQYF. The CDR3 nucleotides read TGTGCCAGCAGCCAGACTAGCGGGAGTCGAGATACGCAGTATTTT.

This clone showed up just a few times. This chain uses TRBV19 with TRBJ1-1, with D possibly TRBD1 on 5 matching bases. The ends were cut back, 2 bases at V and 8 bases at J, with 9 bases in the middle. The CDR3 loop spans 12 amino acids. Germline V gene data show CDR1 as LNHDA and CDR2 as SQIVND (reference sequence). CDR3 residues: CASSIKGLEAFF. The CDR3, as DNA: TGTGCCAGTAGTATAAAGGGACTCGAAGCTTTCTTT.